Listed below are T cell receptor beta chains from one sample, sequenced in a study of T cell repertoires in cytomegalovirus infection. MiXCR was run by TCRdb on the reads, yielding one entry per CDR3 protein. The sample has approximately 500,000 distinct CDR3 sequences; over 9% are singletons. The sequencing input was PBMCs. The receptors derive from a human donor in good health (CMV status not recorded). Some clones in this sample may be carry-over from other donors' samples. Both conserved end residues are part of each CDR3. A D gene is named only where the DNA matches it firmly. Clone size appears in some rows only: once, few, many, or a class for an expanded clone.

v_call	clone_size	j_call	d_call	cdr3_nt	cdr3_aa
TRBV7-2	many	TRBJ2-7	-	TGTGCCAGCAGCCCGGGGGGCGGGAGAGGCTACGAGCAGTACTTC	CASSPGGGRGYEQYF
TRBV15	few	TRBJ2-2	TRBD1	TGTGCCACCAGCAGAGATCCAGGGACAGGGGTTAGGGGGGAGCTGTTTTTT	CATSRDPGTGVRGELFF
TRBV19	many	TRBJ1-5	-	TGTGCCAGTAGTATCCCGACCGATCAGCCCCAGCATTTT	CASSIPTDQPQHF
TRBV5-6	many	TRBJ2-1	TRBD1	TGTGCCAGCAGCCCTGGACAGGCACGCTCCTACAATGAGCAGTTCTTC	CASSPGQARSYNEQFF
TRBV28	many	TRBJ2-5	TRBD1	TGTGCCAGCAGTTCGGGACAGGCTCAAGAGACCCAGTACTTC	CASSSGQAQETQYF
TRBV19	-	TRBJ2-2	-	TGTGCCAGTAGTCCTGGGGTAGTCACCGGGGAGCTGTTTTTT	CASSPGVVTGELFF
TRBV5-1	-	TRBJ2-2	-	TGCGCCAGCAGCCACGACGCGAACACCGGGGAGCTGTTTTTT	CASSHDANTGELFF
TRBV6-5	many	TRBJ2-7	TRBD2	TGTGCCAGCAGTTACTTACGTCCGGGACTAGCCCTTAAAGAGCAGTACTTC	CASSYLRPGLALKEQYF
TRBV19	many	TRBJ1-2	-	TGTGCCAGTAGTATAGCCTTGACAGATGGCTACACCTTC	CASSIALTDGYTF
TRBV28	-	TRBJ2-7	TRBD1	TGTGCCAGCAGTTCCGGGACAGGGCTCAACGAGCAGTACTTC	CASSSGTGLNEQYF
TRBV7-2	many	TRBJ1-4	TRBD1	TGTGCCAGCAGCCCTCGGGACAGGGAACACGAAAAACTGTTTTTT	CASSPRDREHEKLFF
TRBV12-3/TRBV12-4	-	TRBJ1-4	-	TGTGCCAGCAGCTGGGCCAGGACTAATGAAAAACTGTTTTTT	CASSWARTNEKLFF
TRBV9	-	TRBJ1-2	TRBD1	TGTGCCAGCAGCCCCGGACAGGTAGCCACCCGGGGCTATGGCTACACCTTC	CASSPGQVATRGYGYTF
TRBV29-1	-	TRBJ2-4	TRBD2	TGCAGCGTTGACTCACTAGCGGGAGGACGGAACATTCAGTACTTC	CSVDSLAGGRNIQYF
TRBV7-3	many	TRBJ2-7	-	TGTGCCAGCAGCCCCACCGGCGGTTACGAGCAGTACTTC	CASSPTGGYEQYF
TRBV20-1	-	TRBJ1-4	TRBD1	TGCAGTGCTAGAGGGACAGGCGAAAATGAAAAACTGTTTTTT	CSARGTGENEKLFF
TRBV14	-	TRBJ1-4	-	TGTGCCAGCAGCCCGGGACATTGGGCGTCAACTAATGAAAAACTGTTTTTT	CASSPGHWASTNEKLFF
TRBV7-2	many	TRBJ1-1	-	TGTGCCAGCAGCCAAGGTTGGATCACTGAAGCTTTCTTT	CASSQGWITEAFF
TRBV7-8	many	TRBJ2-2	TRBD2	TGTGCCAGCAGCCCCCGACTAGCGGGGGGGAACACCGGGGAGCTGTTTTTT	CASSPRLAGGNTGELFF
TRBV5-8	many	TRBJ2-5	TRBD1	TGTGCCAGCAGCTCTCGGACAGGGGGCTTGGAGACCCAGTACTTC	CASSSRTGGLETQYF
TRBV7-9	-	TRBJ1-2	-	TGTGCCAGCAGCTTATTGAGTAACTATGGCTACACCTTC	CASSLLSNYGYTF
TRBV2	many	TRBJ2-1	TRBD2	TGTGCCAGCAGTGAAAGCCTAGCGGCTTACCAGTTCTTC	CASSESLAAYQFF
TRBV5-1	many	TRBJ2-2	TRBD2	TGCGCCAGCAGCCATACTGCCGATAGACTAGCGGTGACCGGGGAGCTGTTTTTT	CASSHTADRLAVTGELFF
TRBV2	-	TRBJ2-1	TRBD2	TGTGCCAGCAGGCGACTAGCGGGGGCCAGTCGAACCAACTACAATGAGCAGTTCTTC	CASRRLAGASRTNYNEQFF
TRBV19	many	TRBJ1-2	-	TGTGCCAGTAGTATTTGGATGGATCACTATGGCTACACCTTC	CASSIWMDHYGYTF
TRBV2	-	TRBJ1-2	-	TGTGCCAGCAGTGAGGGGACGACCTATGGCTACACCTTC	CASSEGTTYGYTF
TRBV7-2	many	TRBJ1-5	-	TGTGCCAGCAGCTTTTGGCAGGCCAATCAGCCCCAGCATTTT	CASSFWQANQPQHF
TRBV28	many	TRBJ1-4	-	TGTGCCAGCAGTTTCCTCGGCTTAACCAGGGACAAGGCTTTT	CASSFLGLTRDKAF
TRBV7-3	many	TRBJ2-6	TRBD1	TGTGCCAGCAGCTTGGAGGGACAGGGGTCTGGGGCCAACGTCCTGACTTTC	CASSLEGQGSGANVLTF
TRBV5-6	-	TRBJ1-1	-	TGTGCCAGCAGCTTGCAGGGTTTGGTGAACACTGAAGCTTTCTTT	CASSLQGLVNTEAFF
TRBV29-1	-	TRBJ2-1	TRBD2	TGCAGCTCAAACCACCTAGCGGGGGGCTTCAATGAGCAGTTCTTC	CSSNHLAGGFNEQFF
TRBV11-2	many	TRBJ2-1	TRBD2	TGTGCCAGCAGCTTAGGACTAGCGGGAGGATACAATGAGCAGTTCTTC	CASSLGLAGGYNEQFF
TRBV13	few	TRBJ2-5	TRBD2	TGTGCCAGCAGCACGGAAGCGGGACCGTACCAAGAGACCCAGTACTTC	CASSTEAGPYQETQYF
TRBV14	few	TRBJ2-7	-	TGTGCCAGCAGCCAAGCGGTTGGGGTAGGGGAGCAGTACTTC	CASSQAVGVGEQYF
TRBV12-3/TRBV12-4	-	TRBJ1-6	-	TGTGCCAGCAACACTGGCCGAGGCCTAGAGGCCCTCCACTTT	CASNTGRGLEALHF
TRBV7-2	many	TRBJ2-1	TRBD1	TGTGCCAGCAGCTTATCAGGGGGCTACAATGAGCAGTTCTTC	CASSLSGGYNEQFF
TRBV6-2/TRBV6-3	many	TRBJ1-1	-	TGTGCCAGCAGTTATGCAGGGCGTACCACTGAAGCTTTCTTT	CASSYAGRTTEAFF
TRBV12-3/TRBV12-4	few	TRBJ2-5	TRBD1	TGTGCCAGCAGTCTCCTCCTCGGGACAGAAGAGACCCAGTACTTC	CASSLLLGTEETQYF
TRBV5-5	-	TRBJ2-5	-	TGTGCCAGCAGCTTGAGGCTACTAGTCATGGAGACCCAGTACTTC	CASSLRLLVMETQYF
TRBV7-8	many	TRBJ2-5	-	TGTGCCAGCAGCTTACTCGGAGCCTTAAAGTACTTC	CASSLLGALKYF
TRBV19	many	TRBJ1-4	TRBD1	TGTGCCAGTACTCCGGGACAGGGAGGTGAAAAACTGTTTTTT	CASTPGQGGEKLFF
TRBV6-6	-	TRBJ2-5	TRBD2	TGTGCCAGCAGTCGGGGGGGTAGCGGGGTCTTGACCCAGTACTTC	CASSRGGSGVLTQYF
TRBV7-8	many	TRBJ1-2	TRBD1	TGTGCCAGCAGCCCGGGGGGACAGGGGGCTTACTATGGCTACACCTTC	CASSPGGQGAYYGYTF
TRBV27	-	TRBJ1-1	-	TGTGCCAGCAGTTTATTCCAGGGGTTGGACACTGAAGCTTTCTTT	CASSLFQGLDTEAFF
TRBV7-2	-	TRBJ2-1	TRBD2	TGTGCCAGCAGCTTCGGTTCTAGCGGTTGCAATGAGCAGTTCTTC	CASSFGSSGCNEQFF
TRBV9	few	TRBJ2-3	-	TGTGCCAGCAGCGTAGAGGGGGATCTAAGCACAGATACGCAGTATTTT	CASSVEGDLSTDTQYF
TRBV10-3	many	TRBJ1-1	-	TGTGCCATCAGTGCAGTCAGGGATAGCACTGAAGCTTTCTTT	CAISAVRDSTEAFF